This TCR beta chain was captured in a study of control samples from healthy donors and cancer patients. This clone came up once. Germline V lookup: CDR1 LNHDA, CDR2 SQIVND (reference sequence). Trimming pared 3 bases from V and 2 bases from J, leaving 10 bases between. This CDR3 spans 14 amino acids. TCRdb's copy holds only in-frame clones and misses some; the assay was immunoSEQ multiplex PCR. The data contain about 76,000 clones, around 90% of them singletons. Material: PBMCs. The receptor was derived from a woman in her fifties or sixties with colorectal cancer. The chain has TRBV19 and TRBJ1-2, with D possibly TRBD1 on 6 matching bases. CDR3 protein: CASSIQGPNYGYTF. The CDR3 DNA reads as TGTGCCAGTAGTATCCAGGGGCCAAACTATGGCTACACCTTC.